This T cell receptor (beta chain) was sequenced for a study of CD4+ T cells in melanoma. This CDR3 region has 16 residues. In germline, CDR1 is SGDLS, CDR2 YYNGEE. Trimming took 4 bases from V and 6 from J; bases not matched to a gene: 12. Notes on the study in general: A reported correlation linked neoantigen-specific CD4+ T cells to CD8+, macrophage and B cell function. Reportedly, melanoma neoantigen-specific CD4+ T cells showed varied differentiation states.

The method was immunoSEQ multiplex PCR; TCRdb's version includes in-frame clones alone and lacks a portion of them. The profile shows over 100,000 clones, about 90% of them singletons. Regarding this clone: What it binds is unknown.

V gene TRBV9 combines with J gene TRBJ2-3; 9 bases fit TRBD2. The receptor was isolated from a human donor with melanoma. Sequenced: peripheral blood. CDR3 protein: CASSIYSGSSLDTQYF. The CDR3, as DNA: TGTGCCAGCAGCATTTATAGCGGGAGCAGTCTGGATACGCAGTATTTT. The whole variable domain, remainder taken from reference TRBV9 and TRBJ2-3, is DSGVTQTPKHLITATGQRVTLRCSPRSGDLSVYWYQQSLDQGLQFLIQYYNGEERAKGNILERFSAQQFPDLHSELNLSSLELGDSALYFCASSIYSGSSLDTQYFGPGTRLTVL.